This T cell receptor beta chain comes out of a study of beta chain features in type 1 diabetes. Study-wide points: Across all four CD4+ subsets, people with type 1 diabetes showed modestly shorter TCRB CDR3s. Over-representation of high TCR-expressing cells was a possible consequence of cDNA sequencing. More deletions and fewer insertions at VDJ junctions were found in patients with type 1 diabetes.

Reverse transcription of all isolated RNA meant that expressed TCRB transcripts were sequenced. Each sample of naive, central memory or regulatory T cells had, on average, around 3.3 million reads. Profiling relied on immunoSEQ multiplex PCR, and the TCRdb table lists in-frame clones only, not all of them. The sample yields 640,000 or so clones, about an eighth seen once. Of note for this clone: Its antigen is currently unknown.

With 2 bases removed from V and 8 bases from J, the gap between germline ends came to 13 bases. The CDR3 runs 13 residues. Per germline, CDR1 SQVTM and CDR2 ANQGSEA. The clonotype was recovered from a man between 18 and 29 years old with type 1 diabetes. The sample consisted of naive CD4+ T cells from blood. The V and J genes are TRBV29-1 and TRBJ2-1; no definite D call. The CDR3 sequence: CSVESTSEDEQFF. CDR3 DNA sequence: TGCAGCGTTGAATCCACCTCCGAGGATGAGCAGTTCTTC.